A single sample gave rise to the 18 T cell receptor beta chains below, sequenced in a study of T cells in women clearing cervical HPV infection. Sequencing used immunoSEQ multiplex PCR; TCRdb keeps in-frame clones, though not all of them. The sample totals around 15,000 clones. Material: blood buffy coat. These receptors were obtained from a woman between 18 and 70 years old with a cervical HPV16 infection that either progressed to CIN3+ or cleared (not recorded which).

Regarding this clone: The read terminates 3 residues before the CDR3 end, so the remaining end is supplied by the germline J gene. The chain carries TRBV19 and TRBJ2-5, with D maybe TRBD2 (6 bases). This CDR3 contains 15 residues. The V gene lost 5 bases and the J gene lost 1 base, with 14 bases spanning the gap. Germline assignment: CDR1 LNHDA and CDR2 SQIVND (reference sequence). CDR3 amino acids: CASSLNGLPQETQYF. CDR3 bases read: TGTGCCAGTAGTTTGAACGGACTACCCCAAGAGACC.

Measured by frequency, this clone is medium-sized. The read ends 3 residues shy of where the CDR3 ends; the end is completed using the germline J gene. The chain is built from TRBV14 and TRBJ2-3, with TRBD1 matching 12 bases. This CDR3 is built from 18 residues. Looked up from germline, CDR1 is SGHDN and CDR2 is FVKESK. Trimming at V came to 0 bases and at J to 0 bases, leaving 4 bases not matched to a gene. CDR3: CASSQDRGQGASTDTQYF. The part of the CDR3 DNA that was read is TGTGCCAGCAGCCAAGATAGGGGACAGGGGGCGAGCACAGATACG.

This CDR3 reads CASSLEGDIDEQFF. The DNA read from the CDR3 is TGTGCCAGCAGCTTAGAAGGTGACATCGATGAG. The genes are TRBV11-2 and TRBJ2-1; unclear D gene. The read terminates 3 residues before the CDR3 end, so the remaining end is supplied by the germline J gene. The CDR3 is 14 residues long. Deletions cut 0 bases from V and 8 bases from J, with 11 bases between. CDR1 and CDR2 from the germline V gene are SGHAT and FQNNGV. Supplemented by reference TRBV11-2 and TRBJ2-1, the full variable domain reads EAGVAQSPRYKIIEKRQSVAFWCNPISGHATLYWYQQILGQGPKLLIQFQNNGVVDDSQLPKDRFSAERLKGVDSTLKIQPAKLEDSAVYLCASSLEGDIDEQFFGPGTRLTVL.

As for this clone: The sequenced fragment ends 3 residues before the CDR3 boundary, so the rest is inferred from the germline J gene. V is TRBV7-2 and J is TRBJ2-5; 9 bases line up with TRBD1. J was trimmed by 3 bases and V by 5 bases; bases with no gene match: 4. CDR3 length: 14 residues. Per germline, CDR1 SGHTA and CDR2 FQGNSA. The DNA read from the CDR3 is TGTGCCAGCAGCACGAGGACAGGGGAAGAGACC. It codes for CASSTRTGEET. The CDR3 in its entirety is CASSTRTGEETQYF.

As regards this clone: Coverage ceases 3 residues before the CDR3 finishes, and the germline J gene fills in the end. The V call is TRBV19, the J call TRBJ1-2; D is uncertain. Germline CDR1 and CDR2: LNHDA and SQIVND (reference sequence). V lost 6 bases, J lost 2 bases, and 7 bases lay in between. This CDR3 contains 12 residues. The CDR3 sequence: CASRYTNYGYTF. The CDR3 DNA, read in part, is TGTGCCAGTAGATACACGAACTATGGC.

Of note for this clone: The sequenced fragment ends 3 residues before the CDR3 boundary, so the rest is inferred from the germline J gene. This chain connects TRBV5-5 to TRBJ1-5; 7 bases are shared with TRBD1. After removal of 4 bases from V and 0 bases from J, the junction contained 4 bases not matched to a gene. This CDR3 region has 15 residues. The germline gives CDR1 SGHKS, CDR2 YYEKEE (reference sequence). CDR3 amino acids: CASSPWDSSNQPQHF. The sequenced CDR3 bases are TGTGCCAGCAGCCCCTGGGACAGTAGCAATCAGCCC. The full variable domain, completed using reference TRBV5-5 and TRBJ1-5, is DAGVTQSPTHLIKTRGQQVTLRCSPISGHKSVSWYQQVLGQGPQFIFQYYEKEERGRGNFPDRFSARQFPNYSSELNVNALLLGDSALYLCASSPWDSSNQPQHFGDGTRLSIL.

Turning to this clone: The DNA ends 3 residues before the CDR3 does, and the rest of the CDR3 is filled in from the germline J gene. V gene TRBV20-1 combines with J gene TRBJ1-2; no definite D call. CDR3 length equals 15 residues. The germline V gene encodes CDR1 DFQATT and CDR2 SNEGSKA (reference sequence). Trimming stripped 3 bases from V and 2 bases from J, with 16 bases between. The sequenced part of the CDR3 DNA is TGCAGTGCTAGGGCAAAGGGCCCGGTAAACTATGGC. Translation gives CSARAKGPVNYG. The whole CDR3 sequence reads CSARAKGPVNYGYTF.

About this clone: Sequencing ends 3 residues short of the CDR3 end; the germline J gene provides the rest. The gene calls are TRBV5-5 and TRBJ1-5; D gene uncertain. The CDR3 runs to 15 residues. Germline loops: CDR1 SGHKS, CDR2 YYEKEE (reference sequence). The germline V and J ends were trimmed by 4 bases and 1 base, with 12 bases remaining between them. The CDR3 sequence: CASSLDPLSNQPQHF. CDR3 bases read: TGTGCCAGCAGCCTGGATCCTCTGAGCAATCAGCCC.

With regard to this clone: The read gets to within 3 residues of the CDR3 end, and the germline J gene fills in the rest. The rearrangement joins TRBV7-7 to TRBJ1-1, with D perhaps TRBD1 (6 bases). The germline CDR1 and CDR2 sequences are SSHAT and FNYEAQ (reference sequence). Trimming removed 2 bases from V and 4 bases from J, with 8 bases in between. The CDR3 extends over 13 amino acids. The CDR3 loop reads CASSLKQGTEAFF. The CDR3 bases that were read are TGTGCCAGCAGCTTAAAACAGGGCACTGAA.

In the case of this clone: The junction departs from the called germline gene at one end, perhaps through a read error. CDR3 amino acids: CASTFRGEGTEAFF. The CDR3 bases that were read are TGCGCGAGCACTTTCAGGGGTGAAGGCACTGAA. The chain has TRBV5-1 and TRBJ1-1; D might be TRBD1 (6 bases). The read ends 3 residues before the CDR3 terminus; that terminus is restored from the germline J gene. The germline CDR1 and CDR2 sequences are SGHRS and YFSETQ. This CDR3 comprises 14 residues.

Concerning this clone: The CDR3 end is not reached by the read, which stops 3 residues before it; the germline J gene fills it in. The J gene is TRBJ1-6, the V gene TRBV6-4, with a weak D call TRBD1 (5 bases). There are 14 residues in the CDR3. The V gene's germline CDR1 is MRHNA and CDR2 SNTAGT. V was pared by 5 bases and J by 7 bases, with 12 bases between. CDR3 bases read: TGTGCCAGCAGTCCCTCCCCAGGGAATTCACCC. The encoded protein is CASSPSPGNSP. The full CDR3 reads CASSPSPGNSPLHF.

Concerning this clone: The read gets to within 3 residues of the CDR3 end, and the germline J gene fills in the rest. The J gene is TRBJ1-5, the V gene TRBV23-1; D might be TRBD1 (6 bases). TRBV23-1 is marked as an open reading frame, function uncertain. Trimming left V 6 bases short and J 7 bases short, with 13 bases between. This CDR3 spans 13 amino acids. CDR3 sequence: CASSKTGYQPQHF. CDR3 DNA, as far as it was read: TGCGCCAGCAGCAAAACAGGGTACCAGCCC.

A note on this clone: The read terminates 3 residues before the CDR3 end, so the remaining end is supplied by the germline J gene. The V and J genes are TRBV6-2 or TRBV6-3 and TRBJ2-7, with a possible D match to TRBD2 (5 bases). The CDR3 has 12 amino acids. Trimming stripped 6 bases from V and 4 bases from J, with 10 bases between. Germline CDR1 and CDR2: MNHEY and SVGEGT. The CDR3: CASSPGLYEQYF. The part of the CDR3 DNA that was read is TGTGCCAGCAGCCCTGGACTTTACGAG.

Of note for this clone: The read comes to an end 3 residues before the CDR3 does, leaving the germline J gene to fill in the end. The V call is TRBV2, the J call TRBJ1-2; 7 positions agree with TRBD1. Germline CDR1 reads SNHLY; CDR2 reads FYNNEI. The CDR3 runs 14 residues. The sequenced CDR3 bases are TGTGCCAGCAGTGAAAGTGGGAGGGGGCGAGGC. As protein: CASSESGRGRG. The full CDR3 reads CASSESGRGRGYTF.

Worth noting for this clone: The read ends 3 residues shy of where the CDR3 ends; the end is completed using the germline J gene. The V gene is TRBV20-1, the J gene TRBJ1-2; 8 bases are a match to TRBD1. The CDR3 loop spans 14 amino acids. Germline V gives CDR1 DFQATT, CDR2 SNEGSKA (reference sequence). The CDR3 is CSARGPSPGGGYTF. Incomplete CDR3 DNA: TGCAGTGCTAGAGGGCCCTCTCCAGGGGGCGGC.

On this clone: From the germline J gene comes the end of the CDR3, since the read stops 3 residues before it. The rearrangement joins TRBV5-6 to TRBJ2-5; D gene unclear. The V gene lost 0 bases and the J gene lost 3 bases, with 6 bases spanning the gap. The CDR3 length is 13 residues. The germline V gene encodes CDR1 SGHDT and CDR2 YYEEEE. CDR3 sequence: CASSLVQKETQYF. Partial CDR3 DNA: TGTGCCAGCAGCTTGGTCCAAAAAGAGACC.

CDR3: CASRAWTGGTLFNTGELFF. The sequenced part of the CDR3 DNA is TGTGCCAGCAGGGCCTGGACAGGTGGGACACTATTTAACACCGGGGAG. The rearrangement joins TRBV2 to TRBJ2-2; 7 bases are a match to TRBD1. Coverage ceases 3 residues before the CDR3 finishes, and the germline J gene fills in the end. The CDR3 has 19 amino acids. Germline-derived CDR1 and CDR2 are SNHLY and FYNNEI. V lost 6 bases to trimming and J lost 2 bases; unmatched junction nucleotides: 18. Filled out from reference TRBV2 and TRBJ2-2, the complete variable domain reads EPEVTQTPSHQVTQMGQEVILRCVPISNHLYFYWYRQILGQKVEFLVSFYNNEISEKSEIFDDQFSVERPDGSNFTLKIRSTKLEDSAMYFCASRAWTGGTLFNTGELFFGEGSRLTVL.

About this clone: The read finishes 3 residues shy of the CDR3 end, and the germline J gene is used to complete it. The chain recombines TRBV20-1 with TRBJ2-3; a possible D gene is TRBD2 (7 bases). Germline assignment: CDR1 DFQATT and CDR2 SNEGSKA (reference sequence). This CDR3 spans 15 amino acids. Between the trimmed V and J ends, which lost 5 bases and 2 bases, there was a span of 17 bases. CDR3 sequence: CSAERTGGPTDTQYF. The CDR3 bases that were read are TGCAGTGCTGAACGTACGGGGGGCCCCACAGATACG.